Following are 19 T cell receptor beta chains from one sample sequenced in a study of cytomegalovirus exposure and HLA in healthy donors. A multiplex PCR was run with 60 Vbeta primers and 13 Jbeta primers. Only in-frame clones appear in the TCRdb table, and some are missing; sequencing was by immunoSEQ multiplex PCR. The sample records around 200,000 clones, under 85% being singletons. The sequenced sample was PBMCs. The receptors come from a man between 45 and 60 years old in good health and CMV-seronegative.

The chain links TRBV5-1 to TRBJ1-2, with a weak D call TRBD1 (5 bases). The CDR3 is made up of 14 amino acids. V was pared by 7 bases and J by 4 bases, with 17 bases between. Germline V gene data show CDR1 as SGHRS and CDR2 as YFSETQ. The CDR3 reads CASFLGGGAYGYTF. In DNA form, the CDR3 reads TGCGCCAGCTTCTTGGGCGGGGGAGCCTATGGCTACACCTTC.

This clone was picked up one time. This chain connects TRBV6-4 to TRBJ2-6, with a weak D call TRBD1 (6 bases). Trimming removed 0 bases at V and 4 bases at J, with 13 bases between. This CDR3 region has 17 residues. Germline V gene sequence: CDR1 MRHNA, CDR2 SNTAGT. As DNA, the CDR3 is TGTGCCAGCAGTGACTCTGGCAGGGGAATGGGGGCCAACGTCCTGACTTTC. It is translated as CASSDSGRGMGANVLTF.

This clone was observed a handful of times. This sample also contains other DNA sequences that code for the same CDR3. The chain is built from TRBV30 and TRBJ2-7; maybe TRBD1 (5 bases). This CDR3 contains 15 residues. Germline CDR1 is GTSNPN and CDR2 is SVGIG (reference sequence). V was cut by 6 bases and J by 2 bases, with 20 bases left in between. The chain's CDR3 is CACEFKQDTAYEQYF. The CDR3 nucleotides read TGTGCCTGTGAGTTCAAGCAGGACACGGCCTACGAGCAGTACTTC.

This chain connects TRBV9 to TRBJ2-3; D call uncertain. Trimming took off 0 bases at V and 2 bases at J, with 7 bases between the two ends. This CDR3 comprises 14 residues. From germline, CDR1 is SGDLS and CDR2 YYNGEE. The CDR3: CASSVDGSTDTQYF. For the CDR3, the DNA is TGTGCCAGCAGCGTAGATGGCTCCACAGATACGCAGTATTTT.

In nucleotides, the CDR3 is TGTGCCAGCAGTGCGGCAGGGGCCTACGAGCAGTACTTC. This gives the protein CASSAAGAYEQYF. The rearrangement links TRBV2 to TRBJ2-7; possibly TRBD1 for D (6 bases). The CDR3 contains 13 residues. Germline V gives CDR1 SNHLY, CDR2 FYNNEI. V lost 4 bases and J 2 bases, leaving 9 bases between the germline ends. Complete variable domain (other parts from reference TRBV2 and TRBJ2-7): EPEVTQTPSHQVTQMGQEVILRCVPISNHLYFYWYRQILGQKVEFLVSFYNNEISEKSEIFDDQFSVERPDGSNFTLKIRSTKLEDSAMYFCASSAAGAYEQYFGPGTRLTVT.

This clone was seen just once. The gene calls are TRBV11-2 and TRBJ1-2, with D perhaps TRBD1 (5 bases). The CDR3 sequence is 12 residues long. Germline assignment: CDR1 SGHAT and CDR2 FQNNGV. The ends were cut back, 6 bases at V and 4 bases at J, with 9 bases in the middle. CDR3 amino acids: CASRDDSYGYTF. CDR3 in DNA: TGTGCCAGCAGGGATGACAGCTATGGCTACACCTTC.

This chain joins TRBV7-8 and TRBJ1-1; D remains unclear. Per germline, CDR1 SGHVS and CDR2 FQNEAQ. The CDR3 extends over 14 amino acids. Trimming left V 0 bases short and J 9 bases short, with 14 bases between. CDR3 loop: CASSLARDRGKAFF. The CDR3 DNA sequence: TGTGCCAGCAGCTTAGCGCGCGACCGCGGCAAAGCTTTCTTT.

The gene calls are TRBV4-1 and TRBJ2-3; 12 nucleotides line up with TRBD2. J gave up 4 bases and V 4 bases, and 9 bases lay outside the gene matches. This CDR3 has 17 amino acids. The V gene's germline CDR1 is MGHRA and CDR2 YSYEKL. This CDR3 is CASSRLLTSGSPDTQYF. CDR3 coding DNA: TGCGCCAGCAGCCGCCTCCTGACTAGCGGGAGCCCAGATACGCAGTATTTT.

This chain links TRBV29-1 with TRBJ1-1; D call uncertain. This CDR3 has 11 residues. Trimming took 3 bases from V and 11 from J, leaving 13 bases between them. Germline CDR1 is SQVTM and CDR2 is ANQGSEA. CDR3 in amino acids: CSVELVFGAFF. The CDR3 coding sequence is TGCAGCGTTGAGCTGGTCTTCGGGGCTTTCTTT.

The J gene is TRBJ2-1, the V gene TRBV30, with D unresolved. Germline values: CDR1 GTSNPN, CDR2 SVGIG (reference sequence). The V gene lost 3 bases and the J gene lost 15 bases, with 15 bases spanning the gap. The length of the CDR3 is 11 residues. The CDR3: CAWSVTRSRFF. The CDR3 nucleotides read TGTGCCTGGAGCGTAACCCGATCGCGGTTCTTC.

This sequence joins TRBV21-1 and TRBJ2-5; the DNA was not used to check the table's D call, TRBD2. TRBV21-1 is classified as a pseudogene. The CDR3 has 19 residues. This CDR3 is CASSSGTSGSFRRRETQYF. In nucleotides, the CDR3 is TGTGCCAGCAGCAGCGGGACTAGCGGGAGTTTTCGTAGGCGAGAGACCCAGTACTTC.

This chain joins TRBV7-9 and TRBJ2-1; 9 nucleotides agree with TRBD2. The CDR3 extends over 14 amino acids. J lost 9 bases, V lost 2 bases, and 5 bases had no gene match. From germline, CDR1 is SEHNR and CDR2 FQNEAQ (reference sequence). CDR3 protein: CASSLPSGIIEQFF. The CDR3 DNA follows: TGTGCCAGCAGCTTACCTAGCGGGATTATTGAGCAGTTCTTC.

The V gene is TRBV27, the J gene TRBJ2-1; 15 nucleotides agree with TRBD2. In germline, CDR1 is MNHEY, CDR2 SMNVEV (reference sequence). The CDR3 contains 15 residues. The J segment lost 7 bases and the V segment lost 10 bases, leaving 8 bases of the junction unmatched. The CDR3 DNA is TGTGCCAACCAAGAAGGGACTAGCGGGAGGAATGAGCAGTTCTTC. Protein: CANQEGTSGRNEQFF.

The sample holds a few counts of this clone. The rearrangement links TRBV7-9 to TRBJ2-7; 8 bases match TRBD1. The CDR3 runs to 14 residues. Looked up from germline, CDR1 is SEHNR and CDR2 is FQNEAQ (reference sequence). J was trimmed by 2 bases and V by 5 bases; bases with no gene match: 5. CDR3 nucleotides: TGTGCCAGCAGCACGAGGACAGGGCCCTACGAGCAGTACTTC. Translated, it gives CASSTRTGPYEQYF.

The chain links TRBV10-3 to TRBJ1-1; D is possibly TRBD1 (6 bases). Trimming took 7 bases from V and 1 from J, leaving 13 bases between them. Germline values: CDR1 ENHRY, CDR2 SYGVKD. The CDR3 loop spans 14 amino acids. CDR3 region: CAIKDGRGNTEAFF. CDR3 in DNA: TGTGCCATCAAGGACGGCAGGGGGAACACTGAAGCTTTCTTT.

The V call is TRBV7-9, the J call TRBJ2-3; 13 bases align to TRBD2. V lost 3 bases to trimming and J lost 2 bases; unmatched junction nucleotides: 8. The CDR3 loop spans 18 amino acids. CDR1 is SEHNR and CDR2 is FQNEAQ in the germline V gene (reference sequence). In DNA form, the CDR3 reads TGTGCCAGCAGCTTTATCACTAGCGGGAGGGCCATCACAGATACGCAGTATTTT. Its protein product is CASSFITSGRAITDTQYF.

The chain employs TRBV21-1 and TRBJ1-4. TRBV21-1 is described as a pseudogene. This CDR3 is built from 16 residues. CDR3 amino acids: CASSNPLGRGKEKLFF. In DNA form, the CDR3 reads TGTGCCAGCAGCAACCCTTTGGGCCGAGGGAAGGAAAAACTGTTTTTT.

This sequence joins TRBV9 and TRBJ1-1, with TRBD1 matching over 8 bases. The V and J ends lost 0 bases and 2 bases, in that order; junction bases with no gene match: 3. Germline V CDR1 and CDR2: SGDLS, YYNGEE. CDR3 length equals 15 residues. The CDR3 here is CASSVGTGRNTEAFF. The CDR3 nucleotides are TGTGCCAGCAGCGTAGGGACAGGGCGTAACACTGAAGCTTTCTTT.

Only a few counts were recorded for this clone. CDR3 DNA sequence: TGTGCCAGCGGGTCCGGGTTTTCGGGCACAGATACGCAGTATTTT. Its protein product is CASGSGFSGTDTQYF. The chain couples TRBV27 to TRBJ2-3; D uncertain. The CDR3 loop spans 15 amino acids. The germline V gene encodes CDR1 MNHEY and CDR2 SMNVEV (reference sequence). Trimming shortened V by 8 bases and J by 1 base, and 16 bases separated the two germline ends.